These 12 T cell receptor beta chains were all obtained from the same sample, sequenced in a study of shared clonotypes between healthy human individuals. CD45RO-negative CD8 cells positively selected for CCR7 made up the naive population, which excluded terminally differentiated effector memory CD45RA+ cells. Here immunoSEQ multiplex PCR was the method, and the copy in TCRdb shows in-frame clones only, minus some. Of some 2 million clones listed, about 95% are singletons. The sample consisted of naive CD8+ T cells sorted from blood. These receptors were collected from a man between 18 and 35 years old in good health.

The J gene is TRBJ2-1, the V gene TRBV4-2; the D call may be TRBD1 or TRBD2 (6 bases each). Germline V CDR1 and CDR2: LGHNA, YNFKEQ. Trimming pared 0 bases from V and 9 bases from J, leaving 12 bases between. This CDR3 region has 14 residues. CDR3 sequence reads: CASSQERGAVEQFF. CDR3 sequence (DNA): TGTGCCAGCAGCCAAGAAAGGGGGGCTGTTGAGCAGTTCTTC.

The rearrangement joins TRBV4-1 to TRBJ2-1; TRBD2 might be the D (5 bases). This CDR3 region has 16 residues. Germline values: CDR1 MGHRA, CDR2 YSYEKL. The V end was cut by 4 bases, the J end by 3 bases, with 16 bases between. This CDR3 reads CASSPLSSGFYNEQFF. CDR3 bases: TGCGCCAGCAGCCCTCTATCTTCGGGATTCTACAATGAGCAGTTCTTC.

This clone has more than one count but fewer than ten. The chain employs TRBV6-6 and TRBJ2-2; D call uncertain. The CDR3 has 13 residues. Trimming cost V 2 bases and J 1 base, with 2 bases left between them. From germline, CDR1 is MNHNY and CDR2 SVGAGI (reference sequence). Here the CDR3 DNA reads TGTGCCAGCAGTTACATGAACACCGGGGAGCTGTTTTTT. Protein product: CASSYMNTGELFF.

The chain combines TRBV4-1 with TRBJ1-2, with unresolved D. V dropped 0 bases and J dropped 7 bases, with 15 bases sitting between them. The CDR3 totals 15 residues. Per the germline V gene, CDR1 is MGHRA and CDR2 is YSYEKL. The CDR3 DNA reads TGCGCCAGCAGCCAAGAGCAGGTGTGGCCGGGTGGCTACACCTTC. Translated, it gives CASSQEQVWPGGYTF.

The rearrangement uses TRBV7-6 and TRBJ1-1; possible D gene TRBD1, 6 bases. This CDR3 contains 16 residues. Trimming cost V 1 base and J 0 bases, with 12 bases left between them. Germline-derived CDR1 and CDR2 are SGHVS and FNYEAQ. CDR3 nucleotide sequence: TGTGCCAGCAGCTTAGTAGTGGGGGCCCTGAACACTGAAGCTTTCTTT. Translated, it gives CASSLVVGALNTEAFF.

The chain joins TRBV5-4 to TRBJ2-1; 7 bases fit TRBD1. V lost 4 bases to trimming and J lost 8 bases; unmatched junction nucleotides: 3. Germline assignment: CDR1 SGHNT and CDR2 YYREEE (reference sequence). The CDR3 runs 12 residues. The CDR3 DNA is TGTGCCAGCAGCCCCGGGACAGATGAGCAGTTCTTC. It codes for CASSPGTDEQFF.

The chain is built from TRBV4-1 and TRBJ2-5; no clear D gene. Trimming cost V 4 bases and J 1 base, with 13 bases left between them. This CDR3 contains 15 residues. From germline, CDR1 is MGHRA and CDR2 YSYEKL. The CDR3 nucleotides are TGCGCCAGCAGCCCCAGGCTCGGCCCCCAAGAGACCCAGTACTTC. Amino acid sequence: CASSPRLGPQETQYF.

Details on this clone: The sample has other DNA sequences that encode this CDR3 too. V usage is TRBV5-1 and J usage is TRBJ1-2, with 9 bases identical to TRBD1. The V segment lost 3 bases and the J segment 8 bases; nucleotides outside the gene matches: 5. The CDR3 is 13 residues long. CDR1 is SGHRS and CDR2 is YFSETQ in the germline V gene. In DNA form, the CDR3 reads TGCGCCAGCAGCTCGCGGGACAGGGACGGCTACACCTTC. It specifies CASSSRDRDGYTF.

The genes are TRBV28 and TRBJ2-7; no clear D gene. Germline CDR1 and CDR2: MDHEN and SYDVKM. CDR3 length: 12 amino acids. Trimming removed 3 bases from V and 2 bases from J, with 5 bases in between. In DNA form, the CDR3 reads TGTGCCAGCAGTTTCACTACCTACGAGCAGTACTTC. Translation: CASSFTTYEQYF. Full variable domain (outside the CDR3, taken from reference TRBV28 and TRBJ2-7): DVKVTQSSRYLVKRTGEKVFLECVQDMDHENMFWYRQDPGLGLRLIYFSYDVKMKEKGDIPEGYSVSREKKERFSLILESASTNQTSMYLCASSFTTYEQYFGPGTRLTVT.

This CDR3 is CASSAHRGSYNEQFF. Written as DNA, the CDR3 is TGTGCCAGCAGTGCCCACAGGGGTTCCTACAATGAGCAGTTCTTC. The rearrangement uses TRBV6-1 and TRBJ2-1; 7 bases are a match to TRBD1. Germline CDR1 and CDR2: MNHNS and SASEGT. This CDR3 contains 15 residues. Trimming at V came to 4 bases and at J to 1 base, leaving 4 bases not matched to a gene.

This sequence joins TRBV7-9 and TRBJ2-7, with D possibly being TRBD2 (6 bases). Germline-derived CDR1 and CDR2 are SEHNR and FQNEAQ (reference sequence). V was cut by 5 bases and J by 2 bases, with 16 bases left in between. The CDR3 loop spans 15 amino acids. The CDR3 DNA sequence: TGTGCCAGCAGCGGCCCGGGGGACCTTACCTACGAGCAGTACTTC. Its translation: CASSGPGDLTYEQYF.

The chain joins TRBV6-1 to TRBJ2-5, with a weak D call TRBD2 (7 bases). The CDR3 totals 15 residues. Looked up from germline, CDR1 is MNHNS and CDR2 is SASEGT. The germline V and J ends were trimmed by 0 bases and 4 bases, with 12 bases remaining between them. The CDR3 sequence: CASSEAPGEGETQYF. The CDR3, as DNA: TGTGCCAGCAGTGAAGCTCCAGGGGAGGGAGAGACCCAGTACTTC.